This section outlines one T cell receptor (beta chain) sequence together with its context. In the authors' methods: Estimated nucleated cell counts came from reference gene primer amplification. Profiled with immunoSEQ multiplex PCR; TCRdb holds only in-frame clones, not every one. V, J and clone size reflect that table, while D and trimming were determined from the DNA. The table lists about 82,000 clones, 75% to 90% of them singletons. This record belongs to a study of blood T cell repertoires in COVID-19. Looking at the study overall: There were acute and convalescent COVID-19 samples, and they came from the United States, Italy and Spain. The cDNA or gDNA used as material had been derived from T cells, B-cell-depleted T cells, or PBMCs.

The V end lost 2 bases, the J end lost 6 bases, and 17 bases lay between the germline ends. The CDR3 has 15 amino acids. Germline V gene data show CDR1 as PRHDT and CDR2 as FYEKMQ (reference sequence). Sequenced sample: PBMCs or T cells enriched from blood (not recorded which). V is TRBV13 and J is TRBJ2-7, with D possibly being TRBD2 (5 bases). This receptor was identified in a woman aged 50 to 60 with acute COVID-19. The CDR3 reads CASSLSVRVGVEQYF. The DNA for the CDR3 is TGTGCCAGCAGCTTAAGCGTGAGGGTAGGTGTCGAGCAGTACTTC.